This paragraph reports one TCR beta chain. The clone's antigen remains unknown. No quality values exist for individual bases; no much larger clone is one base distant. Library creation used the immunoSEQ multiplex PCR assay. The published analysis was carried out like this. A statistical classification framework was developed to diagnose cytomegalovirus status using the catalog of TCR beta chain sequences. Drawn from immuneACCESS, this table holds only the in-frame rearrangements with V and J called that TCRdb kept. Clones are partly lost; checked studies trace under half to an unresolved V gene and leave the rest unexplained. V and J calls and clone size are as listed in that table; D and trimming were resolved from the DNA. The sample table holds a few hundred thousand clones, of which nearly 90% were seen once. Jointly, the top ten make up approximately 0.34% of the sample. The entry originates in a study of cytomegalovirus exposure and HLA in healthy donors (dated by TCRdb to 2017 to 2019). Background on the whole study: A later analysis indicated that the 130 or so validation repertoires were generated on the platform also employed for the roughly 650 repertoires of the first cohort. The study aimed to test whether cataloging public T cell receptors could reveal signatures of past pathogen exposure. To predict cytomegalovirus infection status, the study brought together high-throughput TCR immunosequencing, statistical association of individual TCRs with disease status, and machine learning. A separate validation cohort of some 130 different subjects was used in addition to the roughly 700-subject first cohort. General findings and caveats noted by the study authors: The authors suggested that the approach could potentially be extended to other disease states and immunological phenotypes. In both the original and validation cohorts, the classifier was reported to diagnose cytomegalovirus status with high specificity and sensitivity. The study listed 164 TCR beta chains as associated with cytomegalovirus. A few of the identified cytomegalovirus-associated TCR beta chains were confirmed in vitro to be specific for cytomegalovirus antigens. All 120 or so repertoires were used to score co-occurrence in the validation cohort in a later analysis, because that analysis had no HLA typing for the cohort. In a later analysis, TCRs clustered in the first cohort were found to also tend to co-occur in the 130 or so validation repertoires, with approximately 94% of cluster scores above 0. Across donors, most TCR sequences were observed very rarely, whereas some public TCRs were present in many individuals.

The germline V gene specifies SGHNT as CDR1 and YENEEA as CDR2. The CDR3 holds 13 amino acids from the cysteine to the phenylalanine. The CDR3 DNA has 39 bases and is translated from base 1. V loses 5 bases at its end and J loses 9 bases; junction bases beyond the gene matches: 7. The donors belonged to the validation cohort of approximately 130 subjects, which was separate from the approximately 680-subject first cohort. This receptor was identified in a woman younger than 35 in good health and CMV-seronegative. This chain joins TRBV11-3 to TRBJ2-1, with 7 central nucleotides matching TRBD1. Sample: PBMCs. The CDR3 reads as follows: CASSPPDRTEQFF. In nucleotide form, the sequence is TGTGCCAGCAGCCCTCCGGACAGGACTGAGCAGTTCTTC. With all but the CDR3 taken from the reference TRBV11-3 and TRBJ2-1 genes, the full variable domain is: EAGVVQSPRYKIIEKKQPVAFWCNPISGHNTLYWYLQNLGQGPELLIRYENEEAVDDSQLPKDRFSAERLKGVDSTLKIQPAELGDSAVYLCASSPPDRTEQFFGPGTRLTVL.